This is a list of T cell receptor beta chains from one sample in a study of cytomegalovirus exposure and HLA in healthy donors. Profiling relied on immunoSEQ multiplex PCR, and the TCRdb table lists in-frame clones only, not all of them. The profile covers roughly 200,000 clones, with roughly a tenth appearing a single time and over 1% taken by the ten largest. Input material: PBMCs. The receptors were gathered from a woman aged 30 to 39 in good health and CMV-seropositive. The CDR3 runs from the conserved cysteine through the conserved F or W. A D gene is named only where the DNA matches it firmly. Only some rows state a clone size, as once, few, many or a class for expanded clones.

CDR3	V	J	D	size
CASSQKGTSQETQYF	TRBV7-7	TRBJ2-5	.	.
CASSLGGSLTDTQYF	TRBV11-2	TRBJ2-3	.	.
CASGTGGNQPQHF	TRBV5-4	TRBJ1-5	TRBD1	.
CASSRGLAVELFF	TRBV7-9	TRBJ2-2	TRBD2	few
CASSPRSAGAEAFF	TRBV7-9	TRBJ1-1	.	.
CASSPRVSGTYEQYF	TRBV7-7	TRBJ2-7	.	.
CSVVAGLRTDTQYF	TRBV29-1	TRBJ2-3	TRBD2	few
CSVVVSGDRTDTQYF	TRBV29-1	TRBJ2-3	.	.
CASSSKPPGANVLTF	TRBV5-4	TRBJ2-6	.	few
CATSRDRGGNTIYF	TRBV15	TRBJ1-3	.	.
CASSLRGGVNTEAFF	TRBV7-3	TRBJ1-1	.	few
CASSYGVLRTDTQYF	TRBV6-5	TRBJ2-3	.	.
CASSSGSTNEKLFF	TRBV28	TRBJ1-4	.	.
CAWSVLNRNQPQHF	TRBV30	TRBJ1-5	.	few
CASGLVLLAGVGELFF	TRBV12-5	TRBJ2-2	TRBD2	.
CASSSGGNTGELFF	TRBV7-9	TRBJ2-2	.	.
CAIKREMNTEAFF	TRBV10-3	TRBJ1-1	.	few
CASSDSLPRYNEQFF	TRBV18	TRBJ2-1	.	.
CASSVSSGLAGWYIQYF	TRBV9	TRBJ2-4	TRBD2	few
CASSPYTDTQYF	TRBV18	TRBJ2-3	.	few
CASSLEGDPYNEQFF	TRBV5-5	TRBJ2-1	.	few
CASSFISRLSYEQYF	TRBV5-1	.	.	few
CASSRTSAPLQETQYF	TRBV7-9	TRBJ2-5	TRBD2	.
CASSVARSPSTDTQYF	TRBV9	TRBJ2-3	.	few
CASSQDENGRASGANVLTF	TRBV4-1	TRBJ2-6	TRBD2	few
CASSLSGMGTEAFF	TRBV6-1	TRBJ1-1	.	few